This TCR beta chain was sequenced during a study of T cells in women clearing cervical HPV infection. As for the study in general: Blood came at first lesion visit for cases, post-clearance for controls.

immunoSEQ multiplex PCR used an average of around 1,100 ng genomic DNA. Generated by immunoSEQ multiplex PCR, the TCRdb table keeps only in-frame clones and is missing some. The sample table sets out more than 30,000 clones. Germline CDR1 reads SGHRS; CDR2 reads YFSETQ. The CDR3 is made up of 18 amino acids. General study points: Repertoire richness, not evenness, was significantly elevated in CIN3+ cases versus controls.

On this clone: The antigen remains undetermined. The read ends 3 residues shy of where the CDR3 ends; the end is completed using the germline J gene.

The sample consisted of blood buffy coat. The rearrangement links TRBV5-1 to TRBJ1-2; D gene ambiguous. The TCR originated in a woman aged 18-70 years with a cervical HPV16 infection that either progressed to CIN3+ or cleared (not recorded which). Partial CDR3 DNA: TGCGCCAGCAGCTACTTCGGACTAGCGGGAGGGTTCCAAGAGACC. Translating gives CASSYFGLAGGFQET. The whole CDR3 sequence is CASSYFGLAGGFQETYTF.